The T cell receptor (beta chain) under discussion was sequenced for a study of cytomegalovirus exposure and HLA in healthy donors. Study findings and constraints: In a later analysis, DRB1 alleles had the most associated TCRs; HLA-C alleles the fewest. The study reported that TCR beta sequences accurately predicted HLA-A and HLA-B alleles in most subjects.

A note on this clone: Its antigen is unknown.

CDR3 length equals 14 residues. Germline V gene sequence: CDR1 SNHLY, CDR2 FYNNEI. Trimming shortened V by 7 bases and J by 2 bases, and 9 bases separated the two germline ends. It was with 60 Vbeta and 13 Jbeta primers that the PCR ran. Here immunoSEQ multiplex PCR was the method, and the copy in TCRdb shows in-frame clones only, minus some. The sample consists of more than 45,000 clones, 60% to 80% of them appearing once. J is TRBJ2-6 and V is TRBV2; D remains unclear. The sequencing sample was made of PBMCs. This TCR came from a woman between 35 and 50 years old in good health and CMV-seropositive. CDR3 loop: CASIWAAGANVLTF. CDR3 coding DNA: TGTGCCAGCATATGGGCAGCTGGGGCCAACGTCCTGACTTTC.